These T cell receptor beta chains were read from a single sample in a study of cytomegalovirus exposure and HLA in healthy donors. Assay used: immunoSEQ multiplex PCR; TCRdb lists only in-frame clones, some missing. The sample has about 250,000 clones, 87% seen once; the top ten hold less than 3%. The material sequenced was PBMCs. The receptors stem from a man younger than 35 in good health and CMV-seronegative. Both conserved end residues are part of each CDR3. A D gene is named only where the DNA matches it firmly. Clone size is stated in some rows and not others, as once, few, many or a class when expanded.

clone size	V gene	D gene	J gene	CDR3 DNA	CDR3 protein
-	TRBV29-1	-	TRBJ2-1	TGCAGCGTTACAAATACAGCCCTCTACAATGAGCAGTTCTTC	CSVTNTALYNEQFF
-	TRBV5-1	-	TRBJ2-1	TGCGCCAGCAGCTTGGGAGACAGCTCCTACAATGAGCAGTTCTTC	CASSLGDSSYNEQFF
-	TRBV27	TRBD1	TRBJ2-3	TGTGCCAGCAGTTTATCCTCAGGACAGGGTGTGACAGATACGCAGTATTTT	CASSLSSGQGVTDTQYF
once	TRBV4-1	-	TRBJ1-5	TGCGCCAGCAGCCAAGACGAGGGTATCGGGTATCAGCCCCAGCATTTT	CASSQDEGIGYQPQHF
-	TRBV10-3	TRBD1	TRBJ2-7	TGTGCCATCAGTGAAACCGGGACAGTGTCCTACGAGCAGTACTTC	CAISETGTVSYEQYF
-	TRBV25-1	TRBD2	TRBJ2-1	TGTGCCAGCAGCCACATTAGCGGGAGAGGTTACAATGAGCAGTTCTTC	CASSHISGRGYNEQFF
-	TRBV6-1	TRBD2	TRBJ2-3	TGTGCCAGCAGTGAGTCTAGCGGGAGCGGGATAGGCGGTACGCAGTATTTT	CASSESSGSGIGGTQYF
-	TRBV10-3	TRBD1	TRBJ2-2	TGTGCCATCAGTGATTACAGGGGGCCTAGCACCGGGGAGCTGTTTTTT	CAISDYRGPSTGELFF
-	TRBV7-9	-	TRBJ2-1	TGTGCCAGCAGCTTAGCAGAGGCTACCCAATACAATGAGCAGTTCTTC	CASSLAEATQYNEQFF
-	TRBV7-9	TRBD1	TRBJ1-4	TGTGCCAGCAGCTTGACCGGGACAGGGCGTGAAAAACTGTTTTTT	CASSLTGTGREKLFF
-	TRBV20-1	-	TRBJ2-5	TGCAGTGCTCACAAATTAGAGACCCAGTACTTC	CSAHKLETQYF
-	TRBV2	TRBD1	TRBJ2-1	TGTGCCAGCAGGAATAAACAGGGGATAGGGTCCTACAATGAGCAGTTCTTC	CASRNKQGIGSYNEQFF
-	TRBV5-5	-	TRBJ2-5	TGTGCCAGCAGCTATCGACAGGACCAAGAGACCCAGTACTTC	CASSYRQDQETQYF
-	TRBV2	-	TRBJ2-7	TGTGCCAGCAGTGACAGTATCTCCTACGAGCAGTACTTC	CASSDSISYEQYF
many	TRBV6-5	TRBD2	TRBJ2-7	TGTGCCAGCAGTACGACTAGCGGGGACTCCGAGCAGTACTTC	CASSTTSGDSEQYF
-	TRBV7-2	-	TRBJ2-5	TGTGCCAGCAGCTTAGGACGGAGGGAGACCCAGTACTTC	CASSLGRRETQYF
few	TRBV19	TRBD1	TRBJ2-7	TGTGCCAGTAGCATGGGACAGGAGTCCTCCGAGCAGTACTTC	CASSMGQESSEQYF
-	TRBV29-1	TRBD2	TRBJ2-7	TGCAGCGTCCGAAAGACTAGCTCGCCCTACGAGCAGTACTTC	CSVRKTSSPYEQYF
-	TRBV6-6	TRBD1	TRBJ2-7	TGTGCCAGCAGGGTAGGACAGGGCCACTACGAGCAGTACTTC	CASRVGQGHYEQYF
once	TRBV5-6	-	TRBJ1-3	TGTGCCAGCAGAGGTTTGGGAGACGGAAACACCATATATTTT	CASRGLGDGNTIYF
-	TRBV19	TRBD2	TRBJ2-3	TGTGCCAGTAGTATACTAGCGGGGGGGCTGGATACGCAGTATTTT	CASSILAGGLDTQYF
-	TRBV28	-	TRBJ1-2	TGTGCCAGCAGCTGGTTGGGGGGTTATGGCTACACCTTC	CASSWLGGYGYTF
-	TRBV7-2	TRBD1	TRBJ2-1	TGTGCCAGCACCTTAGACAGGGTGGTCGGGAATGAGCAGTTCTTC	CASTLDRVVGNEQFF
-	TRBV2	-	TRBJ1-1	TGTGCCAGCACTACGAACACTGAAGCTTTCTTT	CASTTNTEAFF
-	TRBV19	-	TRBJ1-1	TGTGCCAGTAGCACCCTGCGGGGAGAGGCGAACACTGAAGCTTTCTTT	CASSTLRGEANTEAFF
-	TRBV5-6	TRBD1	TRBJ1-2	TGTGCCAGCAGCTTGGATCCGACAGGGCACTATGGCTACACCTTC	CASSLDPTGHYGYTF
-	TRBV6-5	-	TRBJ2-2	TGTGCCAGCACTATTCGGCGGTTCGGAACCGGGGAGCTGTTTTTT	CASTIRRFGTGELFF
-	TRBV18	TRBD1	TRBJ2-7	TGTGCCAGCTCACCGGGGTGGACAGGGTTACACGAGCAGTACTTC	CASSPGWTGLHEQYF
few	TRBV6-1	TRBD2	TRBJ2-7	TGTGCCAGCAGTGAACGACTAGCGCCCGGCTTGGGGGAGCAGTACTTC	CASSERLAPGLGEQYF
-	TRBV9	-	TRBJ2-3	TGTGCCAGCAGCGCCCTCGGGGTCGACCATACGCAGTATTTT	CASSALGVDHTQYF
-	TRBV27	-	TRBJ1-1	TGTGCCAGCAGAACCTTTGGGAGATCCGTTACAGGGTCAGCTTTCTTT	CASRTFGRSVTGSAFF
-	TRBV4-3	TRBD2	TRBJ2-1	TGCGCCAGCAGCCAAGAGACTAGCGGGAGACGTAGTGAGCAGTTCTTC	CASSQETSGRRSEQFF
-	TRBV28	TRBD2	TRBJ2-7	TGTGCCAGCAACACGGGGGGTATGTCCTCCTACGAGCAGTACTTC	CASNTGGMSSYEQYF
-	TRBV27	TRBD1	TRBJ1-1	TGTGCCAGCGGGGACAGGGCCACTGAAGCTTTCTTT	CASGDRATEAFF
-	TRBV7-9	TRBD1	TRBJ1-6	TGTGCCAACCCGTTCAGGGGGGAGTATAATTCACCCCTCCACTTT	CANPFRGEYNSPLHF
-	TRBV28	TRBD1	TRBJ1-2	TGTGCCAGCATCTTTCGAGGGGGCGTGGGCTATGGCTACACCTTC	CASIFRGGVGYGYTF
-	TRBV6-6	-	TRBJ2-5	TGTGCCAGCAGCCCGCTAGCAGAAGAGACCCAGTACTTC	CASSPLAEETQYF
-	TRBV11-2	TRBD2	TRBJ2-3	TGTGCCAGCAGCTTTGAATACGGGGGGAGAGATACGCAGTATTTT	CASSFEYGGRDTQYF
-	TRBV6-1	TRBD1	TRBJ2-7	TGTGCCAGCAGGAGGAAGGGACAGGATGCCGACGAGCAGTACTTC	CASRRKGQDADEQYF
-	TRBV4-3	-	TRBJ1-1	TGCGCCAGCAGCCAAGATCCTGGGCCGGGGGCTTTCTTT	CASSQDPGPGAFF
-	TRBV28	-	TRBJ2-3	TGTGCCAGCAGTTTAGCGGTTATTAGCACAGATACGCAGTATTTT	CASSLAVISTDTQYF
-	TRBV4-1	-	TRBJ2-7	TGCGCCAGCAGCCAATCCGAAGTTGGGCTCTACGAGCAGTACTTC	CASSQSEVGLYEQYF
few	TRBV21-1	-	TRBJ2-7	TGTGCCAGCAGCAAAGTCCGCCAGTCCGAGCAGTACTTC	CASSKVRQSEQYF
-	TRBV7-9	TRBD1	TRBJ2-7	TGTGCCAGCAGCTCTGGACAGGGGTGGAACGAGCAGTACTTC	CASSSGQGWNEQYF
-	TRBV4-3	-	TRBJ1-2	TGCGCCAGCAGCCAAGTTGGGACACGGCCTTACTATGGCTACACCTTC	CASSQVGTRPYYGYTF
-	TRBV27	-	TRBJ2-1	TGTGCCAGCAGTTTACGGGGGAATGAGCAGTTCTTC	CASSLRGNEQFF
once	TRBV6-1	TRBD2	TRBJ2-5	TGTGCCAGCAGTGAACTCCCCCCGCTAGCGGTGCAGGAGACCCAGTACTTC	CASSELPPLAVQETQYF
-	TRBV5-1	TRBD2	TRBJ2-3	TGCGCCAGCAGCTTACTAGCGGGAGGACCAGATACGCAGTATTTT	CASSLLAGGPDTQYF
few	TRBV19	-	TRBJ1-1	TGTGCCAGTTCAAACAGCTATGAAGCTTTCTTT	CASSNSYEAFF
once	TRBV19	TRBD1	TRBJ2-7	TGTGCCAGTAGTACCGGGACAGGGATCGAGCAGTACTTC	CASSTGTGIEQYF
-	TRBV7-9	TRBD2	TRBJ2-5	TGTGCCAGCAGCTTAGTAGCGGGGGGACAAGAGACCCAGTACTTC	CASSLVAGGQETQYF
-	TRBV4-3	TRBD1	TRBJ1-1	TGCGCCAGCAGCCACTCCGGGACAGGGGATATCAGCACTGAAGCTTTCTTT	CASSHSGTGDISTEAFF